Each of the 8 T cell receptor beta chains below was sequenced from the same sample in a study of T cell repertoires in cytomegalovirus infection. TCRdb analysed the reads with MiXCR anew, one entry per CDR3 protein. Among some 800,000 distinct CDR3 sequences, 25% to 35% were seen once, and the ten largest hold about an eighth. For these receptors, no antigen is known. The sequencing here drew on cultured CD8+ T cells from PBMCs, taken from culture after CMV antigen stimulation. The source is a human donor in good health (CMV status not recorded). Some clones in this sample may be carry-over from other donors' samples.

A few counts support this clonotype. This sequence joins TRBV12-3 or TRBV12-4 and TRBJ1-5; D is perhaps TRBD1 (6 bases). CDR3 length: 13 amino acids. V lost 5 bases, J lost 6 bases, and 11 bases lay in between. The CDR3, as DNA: TGTGCCAGCAGTGGGGGCAGGGTTCAGCCCCAGCATTTT. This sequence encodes CASSGGRVQPQHF.

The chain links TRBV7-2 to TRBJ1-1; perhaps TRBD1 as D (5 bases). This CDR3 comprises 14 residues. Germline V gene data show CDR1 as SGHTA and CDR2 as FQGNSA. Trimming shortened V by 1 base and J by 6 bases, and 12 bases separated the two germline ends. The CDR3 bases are TGTGCCAGCAGCTTAGACCGGACAAGACCTGAAGCTTTCTTT. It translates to CASSLDRTRPEAFF.

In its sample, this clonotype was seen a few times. The CDR3 DNA reads TGTGCCAGCAGTTTTGGTCAGGGGGAGAATGAGCAGTTCTTC. This codes for CASSFGQGENEQFF. The rearrangement joins TRBV28 to TRBJ2-1; 7 bases align to TRBD1. There are 14 residues in the CDR3. Per the germline V gene, CDR1 is MDHEN and CDR2 is SYDVKM. The V and J ends lost 3 bases and 7 bases, in that order; junction bases with no gene match: 6.

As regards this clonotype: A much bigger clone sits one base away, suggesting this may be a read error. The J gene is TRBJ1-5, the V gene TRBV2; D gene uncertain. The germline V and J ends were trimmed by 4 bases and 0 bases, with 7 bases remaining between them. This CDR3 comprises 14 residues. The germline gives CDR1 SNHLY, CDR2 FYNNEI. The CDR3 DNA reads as TGTGCCAGCAGTGGACTGTTTAGCAATCAGCCCCAGCATTTT. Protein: CASSGLFSNQPQHF.

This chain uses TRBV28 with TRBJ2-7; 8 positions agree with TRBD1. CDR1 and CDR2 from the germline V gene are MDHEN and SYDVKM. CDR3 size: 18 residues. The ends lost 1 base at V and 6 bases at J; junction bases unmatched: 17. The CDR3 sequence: CASSLYPSDRVVSGEQYV. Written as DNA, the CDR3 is TGTGCCAGCAGTTTATACCCCTCGGACAGGGTCGTTTCGGGCGAGCAGTACGTC.

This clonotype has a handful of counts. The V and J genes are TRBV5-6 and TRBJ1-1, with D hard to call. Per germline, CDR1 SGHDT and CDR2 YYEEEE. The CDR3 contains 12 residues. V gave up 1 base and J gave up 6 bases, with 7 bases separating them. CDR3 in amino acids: CASSLTLAEAFF. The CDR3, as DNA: TGTGCCAGCAGCTTGACCTTGGCTGAAGCTTTCTTT. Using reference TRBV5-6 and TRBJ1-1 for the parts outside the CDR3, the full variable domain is DAGVTQSPTHLIKTRGQQVTLRCSPKSGHDTVSWYQQALGQGPQFIFQYYEEEERQRGNFPDRFSGHQFPNYSSELNVNALLLGDSALYLCASSLTLAEAFFGQGTRLTVV.

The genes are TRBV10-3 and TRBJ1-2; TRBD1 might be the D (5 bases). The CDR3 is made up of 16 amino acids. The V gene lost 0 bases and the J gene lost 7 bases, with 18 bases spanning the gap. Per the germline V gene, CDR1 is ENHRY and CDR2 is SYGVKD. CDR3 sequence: CAISESTGGRPGGYTF. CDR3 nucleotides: TGTGCCATCAGTGAGTCCACAGGTGGCCGGCCCGGTGGCTACACCTTC.

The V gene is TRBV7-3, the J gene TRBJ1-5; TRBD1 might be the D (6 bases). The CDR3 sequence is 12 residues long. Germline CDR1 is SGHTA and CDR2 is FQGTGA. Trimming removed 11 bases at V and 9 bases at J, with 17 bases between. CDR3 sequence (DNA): TGTGCCGTTCGTCACAGGGACCGGCCCCAGCATTTT. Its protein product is CAVRHRDRPQHF. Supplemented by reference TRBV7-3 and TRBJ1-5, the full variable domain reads GAGVSQTPSNKVTEKGKYVELRCDPISGHTALYWYRQSLGQGPEFLIYFQGTGAADDSGLPNDRFFAVRPEGSVSTLKIQRTERGDSAVYLCAVRHRDRPQHFGDGTRLSIL.